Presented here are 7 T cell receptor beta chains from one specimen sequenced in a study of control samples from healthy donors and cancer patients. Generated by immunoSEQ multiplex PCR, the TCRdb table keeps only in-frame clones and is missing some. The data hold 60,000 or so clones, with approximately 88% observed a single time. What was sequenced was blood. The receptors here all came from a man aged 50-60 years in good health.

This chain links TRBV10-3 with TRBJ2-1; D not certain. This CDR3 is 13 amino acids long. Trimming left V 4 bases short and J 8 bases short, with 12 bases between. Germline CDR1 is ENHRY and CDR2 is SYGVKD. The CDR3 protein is CAISALSGYEQFF. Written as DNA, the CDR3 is TGTGCCATCAGTGCCCTATCCGGGTATGAGCAGTTCTTC.

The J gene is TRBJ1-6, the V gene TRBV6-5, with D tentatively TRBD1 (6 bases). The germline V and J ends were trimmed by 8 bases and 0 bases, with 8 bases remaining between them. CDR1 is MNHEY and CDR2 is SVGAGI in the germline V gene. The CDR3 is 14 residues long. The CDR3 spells CASGGGSYNSPLHF. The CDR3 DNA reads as TGTGCCAGCGGAGGGGGCTCCTATAATTCACCCCTCCACTTT.

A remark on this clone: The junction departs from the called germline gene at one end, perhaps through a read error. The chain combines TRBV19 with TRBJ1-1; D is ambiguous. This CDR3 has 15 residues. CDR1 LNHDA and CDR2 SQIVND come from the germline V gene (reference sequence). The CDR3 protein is CAVVQRGDPRTEAFF. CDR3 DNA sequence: TGCGCAGTAGTTCAAAGAGGAGACCCGAGAACTGAAGCTTTCTTT.

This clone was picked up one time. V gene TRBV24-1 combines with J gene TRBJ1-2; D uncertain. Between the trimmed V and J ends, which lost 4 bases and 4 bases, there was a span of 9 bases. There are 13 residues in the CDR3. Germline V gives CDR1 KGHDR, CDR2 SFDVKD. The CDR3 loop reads CATSDPAGYGYTF. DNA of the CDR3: TGTGCCACCAGTGACCCCGCCGGCTATGGCTACACCTTC.

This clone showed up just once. The CDR3 DNA sequence: TGTGCCAGCAGCTTGGGGGATCACAATGAGCAGTTCTTC. It codes for CASSLGDHNEQFF. The V call is TRBV7-8, the J call TRBJ2-1; TRBD1 or TRBD2 may be the D gene (5 bases each). CDR1 and CDR2 from the germline V gene are SGHVS and FQNEAQ. V was cut by 3 bases and J by 5 bases, with 8 bases left in between. The CDR3 covers 13 residues.

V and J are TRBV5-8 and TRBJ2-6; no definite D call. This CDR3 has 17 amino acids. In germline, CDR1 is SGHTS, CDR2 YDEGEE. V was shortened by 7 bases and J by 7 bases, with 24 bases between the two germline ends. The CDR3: CASGWFHPHKVANVLTF. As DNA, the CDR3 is TGTGCCAGCGGTTGGTTTCATCCACACAAAGTCGCCAACGTCCTGACTTTC.

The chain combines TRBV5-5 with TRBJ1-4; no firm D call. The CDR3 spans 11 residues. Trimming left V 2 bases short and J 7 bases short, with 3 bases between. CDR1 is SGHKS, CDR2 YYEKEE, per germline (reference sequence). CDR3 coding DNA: TGTGCCAGCAGCTTCGGTGAAAAACTGTTTTTT. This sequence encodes CASSFGEKLFF.